These 17 T cell receptor beta chains were sequenced from one sample in a study of blood T cells in healthy people across ages. It was with a sample-barcoded 5' primer and a J-beta primer mix that a second PCR of roughly 7 to 12 cycles was run. Each CDR3 protein gets one entry after TCRdb re-called the 5' RACE reads with MiXCR. The sample has 720,000 or so distinct CDR3 sequences, over 40% seen once. The sequenced sample was blood. These TCRs come from a man older than 75 in good health.

This clonotype was counted many times. This chain connects TRBV11-2 to TRBJ2-5; no clear D gene. The CDR3 is 11 residues long. Germline V CDR1 and CDR2: SGHAT, FQNNGV. V shed 2 bases and J shed 11 bases, with 9 bases lying between them. The CDR3 sequence: CASSLPLEQYF. In nucleotides, the CDR3 is TGTGCCAGCAGCTTACCCCTTGAGCAGTACTTC.

The rearrangement uses TRBV9 and TRBJ2-1, with 8 positions matching TRBD2. CDR3 length: 16 amino acids. Germline trimming cut 0 bases from V and 6 bases from J; bases unmatched to any gene: 8. CDR1 and CDR2 (germline): SGDLS, YYNGEE. This CDR3 reads CASSVDPAGASNEQFF. For the CDR3, the DNA is TGTGCCAGCAGCGTAGATCCAGCGGGGGCCAGCAATGAGCAGTTCTTC.

The chain employs TRBV7-6 and TRBJ2-7; perhaps TRBD1 as D (6 bases). CDR3 length: 16 residues. The V gene's germline CDR1 is SGHVS and CDR2 FNYEAQ. Trimming cost V 1 base and J 3 bases, with 16 bases left between them. The CDR3 region is CASSLGTGFANYEQYF. The DNA of the CDR3 is TGTGCCAGCAGCTTAGGAACAGGGTTCGCGAACTACGAGCAGTACTTC.

Comment on this clonotype: This could be a read error, since a much larger clone is one nucleotide away. The chain uses TRBV6-5 and TRBJ2-1, with 11 bases that match TRBD2. Matching the DNA end better, TRBJ2-7 makes the J call doubtful. CDR1 and CDR2 from the germline V gene are MNHEY and SVGAGI. The CDR3 sequence is 15 residues long. In DNA, the CDR3 is TGTGCCAGCAAACAGACTAGCGGGAATTACAATGAGCAGTACTTC. Translating it yields CASKQTSGNYNEQYF.

The chain combines TRBV21-1 with TRBJ1-2; the DNA was not used to check the table's D call, TRBD1. TRBV21-1 is reported as a pseudogene. This CDR3 contains 14 residues. The CDR3 DNA reads as TGTGCCAGCAGCAAAAACGACAGGGAGTGCGGCTACACCTTC. Its translation: CASSKNDRECGYTF.

This chain links TRBV20-1 with TRBJ2-7; D is unclear. Germline V gene sequence: CDR1 DFQATT, CDR2 SNEGSKA (reference sequence). Deletions cut 3 bases from V and 5 bases from J, with 14 bases between. The CDR3 spans 13 residues. The DNA of the CDR3 is TGCAGTGCTAGTGACGGAGTCCCCAACGAGCAGTACTTC. Amino acids: CSASDGVPNEQYF.

The chain carries TRBV28 and TRBJ2-7, with D unresolved. Germline lookup yields CDR1 MDHEN and CDR2 SYDVKM. The length of the CDR3 is 12 residues. The V end was cut by 6 bases, the J end by 3 bases, with 9 bases between. CDR3 residues: CASSQEVYEQYF. The CDR3 nucleotides are TGTGCCAGCAGCCAGGAAGTCTACGAGCAGTACTTC.

The V call is TRBV5-1, the J call TRBJ2-7, with TRBD1 matching over 8 bases. The CDR3 runs to 14 residues. Unmatched junction bases numbered 5, after V lost 4 bases and J lost 2 bases. Germline assignment: CDR1 SGHRS and CDR2 YFSETQ. In DNA form, the CDR3 reads TGCGCCAGCAGCGCGGGACAGGCCGCCTACGAGCAGTACTTC. Protein product: CASSAGQAAYEQYF.

The CDR3 loop is CASSFFRTVNYGYTF. The DNA of the CDR3 is TGTGCCAGCAGCTTTTTTAGGACCGTTAACTATGGCTACACCTTC. The chain combines TRBV5-6 with TRBJ1-2; D gene unclear. The CDR3 is 15 residues long. Germline CDR1 and CDR2: SGHDT and YYEEEE. V shed 2 bases and J shed 1 base, with 12 bases lying between them.

The rearrangement uses TRBV4-3 and TRBJ2-3; D possibly uses TRBD1 or TRBD2 (5 bases each). The V and J ends lost 4 bases and 4 bases respectively, with 12 bases between them. Germline V gene lookup returns CDR1 LGHNA and CDR2 YSLEER. This CDR3 region has 14 residues. In nucleotides, the CDR3 is TGCGCCAGCAGCCTGGGACGGTCCGCAGATACGCAGTATTTT. As protein: CASSLGRSADTQYF.

J is TRBJ2-2 and V is TRBV7-2, with 8 nucleotides matching TRBD2. The CDR3 is 14 residues long. CDR1 SGHTA and CDR2 FQGNSA come from the germline V gene. With V trimmed by 3 bases and J by 6 bases, 3 bases remained unmatched. CDR3 sequence: CASSFRGGSGELFF. The DNA of the CDR3 is TGTGCCAGCAGCTTCCGGGGGGGCTCCGGGGAGCTGTTTTTT.

There are a few counts of this clonotype. The V and J genes are TRBV6-1 and TRBJ2-1, with TRBD2 matching 8 bases. Per germline, CDR1 MNHNS and CDR2 SASEGT. The CDR3 is 15 amino acids. The ends lost 1 base at V and 3 bases at J; junction bases unmatched: 2. This CDR3 reads CASSEERGNYNEQFF. In DNA form, the CDR3 reads TGTGCCAGCAGTGAAGAGCGGGGGAACTACAATGAGCAGTTCTTC.

In DNA form, the CDR3 reads TGTGCCAGCAGTTTAGCGGGGCCCCGGTACGAGCAGTACTTC. This codes for CASSLAGPRYEQYF. V is TRBV12-3 or TRBV12-4 and J is TRBJ2-7, with D perhaps matching TRBD1 (5 bases). This CDR3 spans 14 amino acids. The germline V and J ends were trimmed by 0 bases and 4 bases, with 10 bases remaining between them.

The chain joins TRBV6-2 or TRBV6-3 to TRBJ1-5, with a weak D call TRBD1 (5 bases). The germline V gene has CDR1 MNHEY and CDR2 SVGEGT. V was shortened by 5 bases and J by 0 bases, with 14 bases between the two germline ends. The CDR3 has 16 amino acids. CDR3 DNA: TGTGCCAGCAGTCAATCATCAGGGTTTAGCAATCAGCCCCAGCATTTT. It codes for CASSQSSGFSNQPQHF.

This clonotype was detected only a few times. CDR3 residues: CASSESDRNYGYTF. In DNA, the CDR3 is TGTGCCAGCAGTGAAAGCGACAGAAACTATGGCTACACCTTC. The genes are TRBV6-1 and TRBJ1-2; D might be TRBD1 (5 bases). The CDR3 consists of 14 residues. Trimming removed 2 bases at V and 2 bases at J, with 9 bases between. Germline CDR1 reads MNHNS; CDR2 reads SASEGT.

The chain carries TRBV11-2 and TRBJ2-5; 7 nucleotides line up with TRBD1. The assigned J gene may be wrong: the sequence end matches TRBJ2-7 better. CDR1 and CDR2 (germline): SGHAT, FQNNGV. The CDR3 totals 13 residues. CDR3 nucleotide sequence: TGTGCCAGCAGCTCTATAGGGGGCGGCGAGCAGTACTTC. It is translated as CASSSIGGGEQYF.

The chain employs TRBV9 and TRBJ2-6; no clear D. Trimming took off 4 bases at V and 2 bases at J, with 10 bases between the two ends. This CDR3 is built from 15 residues. Germline loops: CDR1 SGDLS, CDR2 YYNGEE. The CDR3 nucleotides are TGTGCCAGCAGCAGGGCGGTGACTGGGGCCAACGTCCTGACTTTC. Its protein is CASSRAVTGANVLTF.